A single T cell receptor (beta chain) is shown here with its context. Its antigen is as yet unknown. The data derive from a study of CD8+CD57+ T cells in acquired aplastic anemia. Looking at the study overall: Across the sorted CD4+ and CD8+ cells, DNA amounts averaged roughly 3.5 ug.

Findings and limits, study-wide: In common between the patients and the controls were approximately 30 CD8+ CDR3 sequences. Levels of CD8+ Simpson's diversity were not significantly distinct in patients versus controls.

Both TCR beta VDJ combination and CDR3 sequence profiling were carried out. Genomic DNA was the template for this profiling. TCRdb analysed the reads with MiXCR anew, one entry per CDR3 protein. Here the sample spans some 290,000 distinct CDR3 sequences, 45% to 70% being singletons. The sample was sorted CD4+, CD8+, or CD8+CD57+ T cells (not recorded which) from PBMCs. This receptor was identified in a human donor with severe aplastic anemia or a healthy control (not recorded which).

CDR3: CASSPPVLAGGHIDEQYF. Here the CDR3 DNA reads TGTGCCAGTAGTCCTCCGGTACTAGCGGGGGGGCATATCGACGAGCAGTACTTC. The V and J genes are TRBV7-8 and TRBJ2-7; TRBD2 aligns across 13 bases. Germline V gives CDR1 SGHVS, CDR2 FQNEAQ. The junction had 19 bases not matched to a gene; V was cut back by 9 bases and J by 5 bases. CDR3 size: 18 residues. Complete variable domain (other parts from reference TRBV7-8 and TRBJ2-7): GAGVSQSPRYKVAKRGQDVALRCDPISGHVSLFWYQQALGQGPEFLTYFQNEAQLDKSGLPSDRFFAERPEGSVSTLKIQRTQQEDSAVYLCASSPPVLAGGHIDEQYFGPGTRLTVT.